Following are 19 T cell receptor beta chains from one sample sequenced in a study of blood T cell repertoires in COVID-19 (dated by TCRdb to the early 2020s). The protocol used for the library was the immunoSEQ multiplex PCR assay. The immuneACCESS repertoire file appears here via TCRdb, limited to in-frame rearrangements. These files lack a portion of the clones; in checked studies, under half of the deficit traces to unresolved V genes, and the cause of the others is not known. This sample has some 300,000 clones in its table, and around 89% of those were observed once. Around 4.3% of the sample rests with the top ten. The sample was PBMCs or T cells enriched from blood (not recorded which). Receptors originate from a young woman with acute COVID-19.

This chain links TRBV3-1 (or the pseudogene TRBV3-2) with TRBJ1-1; 8 bases fit TRBD1. CDR3 length equals 13 residues. After removal of 1 base from V and 5 bases from J, the junction contained 0 bases not matched to a gene. The germline V gene encodes CDR1 LGHDT and CDR2 YNNKEL (reference sequence). CDR3 sequence reads: CASSQGQGTEAFF. CDR3 nucleotides: TGTGCCAGCAGCCAAGGACAGGGGACTGAAGCTTTCTTT.

This clone was recorded only once. CDR3 in amino acids: CASRDRVAGELFF. The CDR3 nucleotides are TGTGCCAGCAGGGACAGGGTCGCCGGGGAGCTGTTTTTT. The chain uses TRBV14 and TRBJ2-2; 8 bases match TRBD1. Germline loops: CDR1 SGHDN, CDR2 FVKESK. With V trimmed by 6 bases and J by 6 bases, 3 bases remained unmatched. The CDR3 runs to 13 residues.

This clone was recorded once. V gene TRBV5-1 combines with J gene TRBJ2-1; the match to TRBD2 covers 8 bases. The germline V gene has CDR1 SGHRS and CDR2 YFSETQ. This CDR3 is built from 12 residues. Germline trimming cut 3 bases from V and 10 bases from J; bases unmatched to any gene: 3. This CDR3 is CASSWTSLEQFF. CDR3 bases: TGCGCCAGCAGCTGGACTAGCCTCGAGCAGTTCTTC.

This clone was observed a single time. V gene TRBV7-9 combines with J gene TRBJ1-5; TRBD1 aligns across 11 bases. Germline loops: CDR1 SEHNR, CDR2 FQNEAQ (reference sequence). This CDR3 has 16 residues. Trimming removed 3 bases from V and 4 bases from J; junction bases left unmatched: 5. CDR3: CASSLYGTGGNQPQHF. CDR3 in DNA: TGTGCCAGCAGCTTGTACGGGACAGGGGGGAATCAGCCCCAGCATTTT.

J is TRBJ1-6 and V is TRBV5-1, with TRBD1 matching over 7 bases. Germline V CDR1 and CDR2: SGHRS, YFSETQ. This CDR3 spans 13 amino acids. J was trimmed by 14 bases and V by 4 bases; bases with no gene match: 9. CDR3 bases: TGCGCCAGCAGCCCTCGATTGGGACAGACCCTCCACTTT. It encodes CASSPRLGQTLHF.

This chain joins TRBV29-1 and TRBJ1-3; D is undetermined. V was cut by 0 bases and J by 4 bases, with 10 bases left in between. CDR1 is SQVTM, CDR2 ANQGSEA, per germline. There are 14 residues in the CDR3. The CDR3 sequence is CSVEEFMAGNTIYF. CDR3 coding DNA: TGCAGCGTTGAAGAGTTCATGGCCGGAAACACCATATATTTT.

The J gene is TRBJ1-1, the V gene TRBV5-6; 7 positions agree with TRBD1. V was clipped by 2 bases and J by 5 bases; unmatched bases: 3. The CDR3 contains 13 residues. Germline lookup yields CDR1 SGHDT and CDR2 YYEEEE. The CDR3 DNA reads as TGTGCCAGCAGCTTCGGACAGGAGACTGAAGCTTTCTTT. This sequence encodes CASSFGQETEAFF.

V is TRBV4-1 and J is TRBJ2-1, with D uncertain. The germline CDR1 and CDR2 sequences are MGHRA and YSYEKL. The CDR3 consists of 15 residues. V lost 1 base and J lost 2, with 9 bases in between. CDR3 sequence (DNA): TGCGCCAGCAGCCAAGGGGCGCTACCCTACAATGAGCAGTTCTTC. This encodes CASSQGALPYNEQFF.

The gene calls are TRBV7-9 and TRBJ1-1; D possibly corresponds to TRBD1 (6 bases). This CDR3 has 15 amino acids. Germline lookup yields CDR1 SEHNR and CDR2 FQNEAQ (reference sequence). V lost 5 bases and J lost 1, with 14 bases in between. The CDR3 DNA follows: TGTGCCAGCAGCCCTAGGGACACGTCGAACACTGAAGCTTTCTTT. Amino acids: CASSPRDTSNTEAFF.

V and J are TRBV3-1 (or the pseudogene TRBV3-2) and TRBJ2-1; 7 nucleotides line up with TRBD2. The V and J ends lost 3 bases and 14 bases, in that order; junction bases with no gene match: 7. The CDR3 is 12 residues long. In germline, CDR1 is LGHDT, CDR2 YNNKEL (reference sequence). CDR3 protein: CASSHGTRGEFF. CDR3 DNA sequence: TGTGCCAGCAGCCATGGAACTCGGGGGGAGTTCTTC.

The chain carries TRBV6-1 and TRBJ1-6; maybe TRBD1 (6 bases). CDR1 and CDR2 (germline): MNHNS, SASEGT. This CDR3 is 14 amino acids long. V lost 2 bases to trimming and J lost 6 bases, with 8 bases between them. The CDR3 region is CASSERGANSPLHF. As DNA, the CDR3 is TGTGCCAGCAGTGAACGGGGGGCTAATTCACCCCTCCACTTT.

The rearrangement uses TRBV9 and TRBJ1-5; TRBD1 is a possible D gene (6 bases). V lost 0 bases, J lost 7 bases, and 14 bases lay in between. This CDR3 region has 15 residues. Germline values: CDR1 SGDLS, CDR2 YYNGEE. This CDR3 is CASSVGGGGPQPQHF. In DNA, the CDR3 is TGTGCCAGCAGCGTAGGTGGGGGGGGGCCACAGCCCCAGCATTTT.

The chain links TRBV7-2 to TRBJ2-3, with TRBD2 matching 13 bases. This CDR3 region has 16 residues. Germline trimming cut 5 bases from V and 1 base from J; bases unmatched to any gene: 3. Germline CDR1 is SGHTA and CDR2 is FQGNSA. As DNA, the CDR3 is TGTGCCAGCAGCAACGGACTAGCGGGAGGCACAGATACGCAGTATTTT. It encodes CASSNGLAGGTDTQYF.

The CDR3: CASSPGSGLHGYTF. The CDR3 DNA follows: TGTGCCAGCAGCCCCGGTTCTGGGCTCCATGGCTACACCTTC. The chain combines TRBV7-2 with TRBJ1-2; D is undetermined. The V end lost 5 bases, the J end lost 6 bases, and 16 bases lay between the germline ends. Germline V gene data show CDR1 as SGHTA and CDR2 as FQGNSA. CDR3 size: 14 residues. The full variable domain, in which reference TRBV7-2 and TRBJ1-2 provide the parts outside the CDR3, is GAGVSQSPSNKVTEKGKDVELRCDPISGHTALYWYRQSLGQGLEFLIYFQGNSAPDKSGLPSDRFSAERTGGSVSTLTIQRTQQEDSAVYLCASSPGSGLHGYTFGSGTRLTVV.

The chain uses TRBV7-6 and TRBJ2-3; TRBD2 aligns across 10 bases. Trimming took 4 bases from V and 6 from J; bases not matched to a gene: 7. The CDR3 is made up of 15 amino acids. Germline lookup yields CDR1 SGHVS and CDR2 FNYEAQ. The DNA for the CDR3 is TGTGCCAGCAGCTCAACTAGCGGGACGGGTGATACGCAGTATTTT. It translates to CASSSTSGTGDTQYF.

The CDR3 DNA reads TGTGCCAGCAGTCCCCAGGGAGGGACCCACTATGGCTACACCTTC. Its translation is CASSPQGGTHYGYTF. The chain combines TRBV27 with TRBJ1-2, with D tentatively TRBD1 (5 bases). The V gene's germline CDR1 is MNHEY and CDR2 SMNVEV (reference sequence). V dropped 5 bases and J dropped 3 bases, with 16 bases sitting between them. CDR3 length equals 15 residues.

The CDR3 nucleotides read TGTGCCAGCAGCCTCGACAGTTCGGGCACTGAAGCTTTCTTT. This gives the protein CASSLDSSGTEAFF. The chain is built from TRBV7-9 and TRBJ1-1; maybe TRBD1 (5 bases). In germline, CDR1 is SEHNR, CDR2 FQNEAQ (reference sequence). The CDR3 sequence is 14 residues long. With 5 bases removed from V and 4 bases from J, the gap between germline ends came to 14 bases.

The chain carries TRBV3-1 (or the pseudogene TRBV3-2) and TRBJ1-6, with 7 bases aligning to TRBD1. The germline V gene encodes CDR1 LGHDT and CDR2 YNNKEL (reference sequence). V shed 4 bases, J shed 11 bases, and the junction held 20 bases outside the gene matches. This CDR3 has 18 amino acids. The CDR3 loop reads CASSPGEPGQNSAPPLHF. The CDR3 DNA is TGTGCCAGCAGCCCGGGCGAACCGGGACAGAACTCAGCACCACCCCTCCACTTT.

The chain carries TRBV7-9 and TRBJ1-4; TRBD1 agrees at 8 bases. CDR1 is SEHNR and CDR2 is FQNEAQ in the germline V gene (reference sequence). J gave up 4 bases and V 4 bases, and 5 bases lay outside the gene matches. The CDR3 contains 15 residues. For the CDR3, the DNA is TGTGCCAGCAGCTCGCCTACAGGGGGTAATGAAAAACTGTTTTTT. Encoded protein: CASSSPTGGNEKLFF.